The 32 T cell receptor beta chains given below trace back to one sample, sequenced in a study of T cells in Graves' hyperthyroidism and ophthalmopathy. The CDR3 regions of TCR beta were amplified from RNA transcripts. First-round RT-PCR of the TCR CDR3 relied on the HTBI primer set. A single record per CDR3 protein comes from TCRdb applying MiXCR to the multiplex PCR reads. Seen here are more than 450,000 distinct CDR3 sequences, around 15% observed once, and the top ten hold about 15%. The sample comprised blood. The receptors here all came from a woman aged 40 to 55 with Graves' hyperthyroidism.

CDR3 amino acids: CASSFQGAGKLFF. CDR3 in DNA: TGTGCCAGTAGTTTCCAGGGGGCAGGAAAACTGTTTTTT. The V call is TRBV19, the J call TRBJ1-4; 8 bases are shared with TRBD1. V gave up 5 bases and J gave up 10 bases; unmatched junction bases: 6. Per germline, CDR1 LNHDA and CDR2 SQIVND (reference sequence). This CDR3 is built from 13 residues.

This clonotype was picked up many times. This chain joins TRBV20-1 and TRBJ2-1; possible D gene TRBD2, 5 bases. CDR1 is DFQATT and CDR2 is SNEGSKA in the germline V gene (reference sequence). The CDR3 extends over 14 amino acids. The V and J ends lost 2 bases and 0 bases respectively, with 8 bases between them. The CDR3: CSARSGGSYNEQFF. CDR3 bases: TGCAGTGCTAGAAGCGGAGGCTCCTACAATGAGCAGTTCTTC.

This clonotype has ten or more counts. This sequence joins TRBV10-3 and TRBJ2-5, with 9 bases lining up with TRBD2. Germline V gene sequence: CDR1 ENHRY, CDR2 SYGVKD. There are 15 residues in the CDR3. Germline trimming cut 6 bases from V and 3 bases from J; bases unmatched to any gene: 8. The CDR3 DNA sequence: TGTGCCATCAGCGTAGGACTAGCGATGAAAGAGACCCAGTACTTC. This encodes CAISVGLAMKETQYF.

This clonotype showed up many times. V gene TRBV9 combines with J gene TRBJ2-1; tentative D call: TRBD2 (5 bases). V shed 6 bases and J shed 3 bases, with 13 bases lying between them. CDR3 length: 14 residues. Per germline, CDR1 SGDLS and CDR2 YYNGEE. This chain's CDR3 is CASNRAAIYNEQFF. The CDR3 bases are TGTGCCAGCAATCGAGCGGCCATCTACAATGAGCAGTTCTTC.

The rearrangement joins TRBV3-1 to TRBJ1-5; D gene uncertain. V shed 1 base and J shed 2 bases, with 9 bases lying between them. The V gene's germline CDR1 is LGHDT and CDR2 YNNKEL (reference sequence). This CDR3 has 15 amino acids. The CDR3 here is CASSQGDQGNQPQHF. The CDR3 DNA sequence: TGTGCCAGCAGCCAAGGCGATCAGGGCAATCAGCCCCAGCATTTT.

This clonotype was recorded at least ten times. The chain combines TRBV9 with TRBJ2-5; 8 bases line up with TRBD1. Per the germline V gene, CDR1 is SGDLS and CDR2 is YYNGEE. This CDR3 has 15 amino acids. Germline trimming cut 0 bases from V and 5 bases from J; bases unmatched to any gene: 6. The CDR3 nucleotides read TGTGCCAGCAGCGTAGGGCCAGGGGGCCGGGAGACCCAGTACTTC. This translates into CASSVGPGGRETQYF. Full variable domain (missing parts from reference TRBV9 and TRBJ2-5): DSGVTQTPKHLITATGQRVTLRCSPRSGDLSVYWYQQSLDQGLQFLIQYYNGEERAKGNILERFSAQQFPDLHSELNLSSLELGDSALYFCASSVGPGGRETQYFGPGTRLLVL.

This clonotype was seen at least ten times. The chain couples TRBV2 to TRBJ2-1; 8 bases agree with TRBD1. CDR1 is SNHLY and CDR2 is FYNNEI in the germline V gene. With 6 bases clipped from V and 8 bases from J, the junction kept 9 bases outside the gene matches. CDR3 length: 14 amino acids. CDR3 in DNA: TGTGCCAGCAGGCAGGGGGCAGGTATCGATGAGCAGTTCTTC. It specifies CASRQGAGIDEQFF.

This clonotype was seen many times. CDR3 sequence: CASSVVLAGPTDTQYF. In DNA form, the CDR3 reads TGTGCCAGCAGCGTAGTCCTAGCGGGACCCACAGATACGCAGTATTTT. The V call is TRBV9, the J call TRBJ2-3; 9 bases line up with TRBD2. The germline V gene has CDR1 SGDLS and CDR2 YYNGEE. Germline trimming cut 0 bases from V and 2 bases from J; bases unmatched to any gene: 4. The CDR3 consists of 16 residues.

This clonotype was seen ten or more times. This sequence joins TRBV11-2 and TRBJ2-7, with no clear D. With 3 bases removed from V and 4 bases from J, the gap between germline ends came to 7 bases. The CDR3 covers 12 residues. Germline V gene sequence: CDR1 SGHAT, CDR2 FQNNGV. CDR3 in DNA: TGTGCCAGCAGCTTTCAGGAATACGAGCAGTACTTC. Protein: CASSFQEYEQYF.

Ten or more counts support this clonotype. The chain has TRBV27 and TRBJ2-7, with 9 bases that match TRBD2. CDR3 size: 14 residues. Germline assignment: CDR1 MNHEY and CDR2 SMNVEV (reference sequence). V lost 5 bases to trimming and J lost 2 bases; unmatched junction nucleotides: 4. The CDR3 loop is CASSPSGAPYEQYF. The CDR3 DNA is TGTGCCAGCAGTCCTAGCGGGGCCCCCTACGAGCAGTACTTC.

This clonotype is categorized as medium-sized. V gene TRBV3-1 combines with J gene TRBJ1-2, with D perhaps TRBD1 (5 bases). This CDR3 spans 14 amino acids. V was cut by 2 bases and J by 4 bases, with 11 bases left in between. CDR1 and CDR2 from the germline V gene are LGHDT and YNNKEL (reference sequence). This CDR3 reads CASSQIDSSYGYTF. The DNA for the CDR3 is TGTGCCAGCAGCCAAATAGACAGCTCCTATGGCTACACCTTC.

V is TRBV13 and J is TRBJ2-5, with TRBD2 identical over 10 bases. The CDR3 extends over 17 amino acids. The V gene end was trimmed by 5 bases and the J gene end by 1 base; junction bases not matched to a gene: 10. Germline assignment: CDR1 PRHDT and CDR2 FYEKMQ (reference sequence). Here the CDR3 DNA reads TGTGCCAGCAGCGACGCTAGCGGGAGTGGAACCCAAGAGACCCAGTACTTC. It specifies CASSDASGSGTQETQYF. The variable domain in full, completed from reference TRBV13 and TRBJ2-5, reads AAGVIQSPRHLIKEKRETATLKCYPIPRHDTVYWYQQGPGQDPQFLISFYEKMQSDKGSIPDRFSAQQFSDYHSELNMSSLELGDSALYFCASSDASGSGTQETQYFGPGTRLLVL.

The chain recombines TRBV20-1 with TRBJ2-3, with a tentative D call TRBD2 (6 bases). V lost 1 base to trimming and J lost 3 bases, with 11 bases between them. The CDR3 is 14 amino acids. The germline V gene has CDR1 DFQATT and CDR2 SNEGSKA (reference sequence). As DNA, the CDR3 is TGCAGTGCTAGAGTTGTCGGGAGTACAGATACGCAGTATTTT. This codes for CSARVVGSTDTQYF.

This clonotype was found many times. The V gene is TRBV11-2, the J gene TRBJ2-2, with D possibly TRBD1 on 5 matching bases. Per the germline V gene, CDR1 is SGHAT and CDR2 is FQNNGV. The CDR3 is 12 amino acids. The V and J ends lost 6 bases and 10 bases respectively, with 12 bases between them. The CDR3 loop reads CASRTAAEELFF. The CDR3 nucleotides read TGTGCCAGCAGGACAGCAGCTGAGGAGCTGTTTTTT.

This clonotype occurred a few times. The chain couples TRBV4-2 to TRBJ2-1; 7 bases are a match to TRBD2. This CDR3 comprises 16 residues. Per the germline V gene, CDR1 is LGHNA and CDR2 is YNFKEQ. The junction had 8 bases not matched to a gene; V was cut back by 1 base and J by 5 bases. Here the CDR3 reads CASSQVGAGENNEQFF. The CDR3 DNA sequence: TGTGCCAGCAGCCAAGTTGGGGCGGGAGAGAACAATGAGCAGTTCTTC.

The V and J genes are TRBV9 and TRBJ1-2, with 7 positions matching TRBD1. Germline V gene data show CDR1 as SGDLS and CDR2 as YYNGEE. V shed 1 base and J 0 bases; nucleotides not matched to a gene: 6. CDR3 length equals 16 residues. This CDR3 is CASSVTIGTANYGYTF. Written as DNA, the CDR3 is TGTGCCAGCAGCGTAACAATAGGGACAGCTAACTATGGCTACACCTTC. Full variable domain (remainder filled in from reference TRBV9 and TRBJ1-2): DSGVTQTPKHLITATGQRVTLRCSPRSGDLSVYWYQQSLDQGLQFLIQYYNGEERAKGNILERFSAQQFPDLHSELNLSSLELGDSALYFCASSVTIGTANYGYTFGSGTRLTVV.

The chain couples TRBV29-1 to TRBJ1-4; D is unresolved. Trimming removed 5 bases at V and 8 bases at J, with 18 bases between. The germline CDR1 and CDR2 sequences are SQVTM and ANQGSEA. The CDR3 runs 14 residues. The CDR3 spells CSVKAAPPGEKLFF. In DNA, the CDR3 is TGCAGCGTTAAAGCCGCCCCACCAGGCGAAAAACTGTTTTTT.

This clonotype was picked up many times. The chain has TRBV3-1 and TRBJ2-2, with no clear D. The CDR3 contains 14 residues. Germline V gene sequence: CDR1 LGHDT, CDR2 YNNKEL (reference sequence). Trimming left V 4 bases short and J 1 base short, with 7 bases between. The CDR3 loop reads CASSPNRNTGELFF. The CDR3 DNA follows: TGTGCCAGCAGCCCCAACAGGAACACCGGGGAGCTGTTTTTT.

This clonotype showed up many times. The chain has TRBV30 and TRBJ2-7; TRBD2 is a possible D gene (6 bases). The germline V gene encodes CDR1 GTSNPN and CDR2 SVGIG (reference sequence). Trimming took 2 bases from V and 0 from J, leaving 11 bases between them. There are 14 residues in the CDR3. CDR3 coding DNA: TGTGCCTGGAGTCTCGGAGGGAGCTCCTACGAGCAGTACTTC. Its translation: CAWSLGGSSYEQYF.

The chain links TRBV9 to TRBJ2-2; D might be TRBD1 (5 bases). Germline assignment: CDR1 SGDLS and CDR2 YYNGEE. The V and J ends lost 2 bases and 5 bases respectively, with 13 bases between them. This CDR3 spans 15 amino acids. The CDR3 protein is CASSVYGQGTGELFF. The CDR3 DNA is TGTGCCAGCAGCGTTTACGGTCAGGGTACCGGGGAGCTGTTTTTT.

This clonotype showed up just a few times. The chain carries TRBV5-1 and TRBJ2-1; 8 bases are a match to TRBD2. Germline lookup yields CDR1 SGHRS and CDR2 YFSETQ. The V gene end was trimmed by 7 bases and the J gene end by 0 bases; junction bases not matched to a gene: 6. This CDR3 is built from 15 residues. The CDR3 protein is CASRYSGNSYNEQFF. The CDR3 nucleotides are TGCGCCAGCCGTTATAGCGGGAACTCCTACAATGAGCAGTTCTTC.

The chain carries TRBV5-1 and TRBJ2-3, with 7 nucleotides matching TRBD2. The CDR3 loop spans 14 amino acids. The trim removed 3 bases at V and 6 bases at J, leaving 7 bases unmatched. CDR1 is SGHRS, CDR2 YFSETQ, per germline. The CDR3 is CASSSVQGGDTQYF. CDR3 nucleotide sequence: TGCGCCAGCAGCTCGGTGCAGGGAGGGGATACGCAGTATTTT. The full variable domain, in which reference TRBV5-1 and TRBJ2-3 provide the parts outside the CDR3, is KAGVTQTPRYLIKTRGQQVTLSCSPISGHRSVSWYQQTPGQGLQFLFEYFSETQRNKGNFPGRFSGRQFSNSRSEMNVSTLELGDSALYLCASSSVQGGDTQYFGPGTRLTVL.

This clonotype has a count of ten or more. This chain joins TRBV10-3 and TRBJ2-1; TRBD1 matches 10 bases. Germline V CDR1 and CDR2: ENHRY, SYGVKD. The CDR3 is made up of 14 amino acids. V lost 11 bases and J lost 8; bases outside the gene matches: 12. CDR3 in amino acids: CALRAGQGKDEQFF. The CDR3 region has the DNA TGTGCCCTCCGGGCGGGACAGGGGAAGGATGAGCAGTTCTTC.

This clonotype was observed at least ten times. The rearrangement joins TRBV27 to TRBJ2-7, with D perhaps assigned TRBD1 or TRBD2 (5 bases each). V was shortened by 4 bases and J by 0 bases, with 10 bases between the two germline ends. The length of the CDR3 is 14 residues. Germline V gene data show CDR1 as MNHEY and CDR2 as SMNVEV (reference sequence). The CDR3 sequence is CASSWAGSSYEQYF. The CDR3 region has the DNA TGTGCCAGCAGTTGGGCAGGGAGCTCCTACGAGCAGTACTTC.

The chain combines TRBV9 with TRBJ1-3, with 7 bases aligning to TRBD1. There are 15 residues in the CDR3. V was pared by 5 bases and J by 0 bases, with 5 bases of the junction left unmatched. Germline V CDR1 and CDR2: SGDLS, YYNGEE. CDR3 protein: CASRQGPYSGNTIYF. The CDR3 nucleotides read TGTGCCAGCAGACAGGGGCCTTACTCTGGAAACACCATATATTTT.

This rearrangement joins TRBV30 to TRBJ1-2; D is unresolved. The germline V gene has CDR1 GTSNPN and CDR2 SVGIG (reference sequence). The V end lost 0 bases, the J end lost 7 bases, and 6 bases lay between the germline ends. This CDR3 has 11 amino acids. CDR3: CAWSVSRGYTF. The CDR3 DNA is TGTGCCTGGAGTGTAAGCCGTGGCTACACCTTC. Filled out from reference TRBV30 and TRBJ1-2, the complete variable domain reads SQTIHQWPATLVQPVGSPLSLECTVEGTSNPNLYWYRQAAGRGLQLLFYSVGIGQISSEVPQNLSASRPQDRQFILSSKKLLLSDSGFYLCAWSVSRGYTFGSGTRLTVV.

This clonotype was seen repeatedly, ten times or more. The chain combines TRBV27 with TRBJ2-7; D perhaps matches TRBD1 (6 bases). The CDR3 has 14 amino acids. CDR1 and CDR2 from the germline V gene are MNHEY and SMNVEV (reference sequence). V was pared by 5 bases and J by 2 bases, with 13 bases between. Here the CDR3 reads CASSPRQATYEQYF. The DNA for the CDR3 is TGTGCCAGCAGTCCGAGACAGGCCACCTACGAGCAGTACTTC.

This clonotype was seen a few times. This chain joins TRBV15 and TRBJ2-3, with D possibly TRBD2 on 6 matching bases. CDR1 is LNHNV, CDR2 YYDKDF, per germline (reference sequence). CDR3 size: 17 residues. Trimming removed 2 bases from V and 1 base from J, with 16 bases in between. The CDR3 DNA follows: TGTGCCACCAGCAGAACCCCACTAGCCTCTCGCACAGATACGCAGTATTTT. This codes for CATSRTPLASRTDTQYF.

This clonotype was recorded at least ten times. This chain links TRBV6-1 with TRBJ2-1, with 8 bases lining up with TRBD1. The CDR3 is made up of 16 amino acids. Germline V CDR1 and CDR2: MNHNS, SASEGT. The V segment lost 2 bases and the J segment 5 bases; nucleotides outside the gene matches: 8. CDR3 in DNA: TGTGCCAGCAGTGAAAGGCAGGGGGCCTTTGACAATGAGCAGTTCTTC. Translation: CASSERQGAFDNEQFF.

This clonotype was counted many times. The CDR3 spells CASSPHLWDRDGTEAFF. The CDR3 coding sequence is TGTGCCAGCAGTCCCCACCTTTGGGACAGGGATGGCACTGAAGCTTTCTTT. The chain recombines TRBV28 with TRBJ1-1; TRBD1 matches at 9 bases. Germline V gives CDR1 MDHEN, CDR2 SYDVKM. After removal of 5 bases from V and 4 bases from J, the junction contained 14 bases not matched to a gene. The CDR3 is 17 residues long.

About this clonotype: Sequence at one end of the junction differs from germline and may be a read error. The chain is built from TRBV5-6 and TRBJ1-4; a possible D gene is TRBD1 (5 bases). Germline V gene data show CDR1 as SGHDT and CDR2 as YYEEEE. The CDR3 consists of 16 residues. CDR3 sequence (DNA): TGTGCCAGCAGCTCTTTTCCCCGTCGGGGCAATGAAGAACTGTTTTTT. Translated: CASSSFPRRGNEELFF.

This clonotype was observed a few times. The V call is TRBV9, the J call TRBJ1-2; maybe TRBD1 (5 bases). The CDR3 runs 17 residues. Trimming cost V 3 bases and J 3 bases, with 21 bases left between them. Looked up from germline, CDR1 is SGDLS and CDR2 is YYNGEE. The CDR3 loop is CASSEAPSGGEDYGYTF. CDR3 bases: TGTGCCAGCAGCGAGGCCCCCAGCGGGGGAGAAGACTATGGCTACACCTTC.